These 7 T cell receptor beta chains were all obtained from the same sample, sequenced in a study of blood T cell repertoires in COVID-19. Some clones are missing from TCRdb's copy, which holds only in-frame ones; the method was immunoSEQ multiplex PCR. The sample includes approximately 100,000 clones, roughly 80% of them seen just once. The sample taken for sequencing was peripheral blood. Source of these receptors: a woman older than 75 with active or convalescent COVID-19.

V gene TRBV7-6 combines with J gene TRBJ1-6; D gene unclear. Trimming removed 5 bases at V and 4 bases at J, with 9 bases between. There are 14 residues in the CDR3. From germline, CDR1 is SGHVS and CDR2 FNYEAQ. The CDR3 DNA reads TGTGCCAGCAGCGTACACCCATATAATTCACCCCTCCACTTT. Translating gives CASSVHPYNSPLHF.

This clone was seen a few times. This chain uses TRBV7-2 with TRBJ2-3; 11 bases are a match to TRBD2. Germline V lookup: CDR1 SGHTA, CDR2 FQGNSA. The V segment lost 4 bases and the J segment 4 bases; nucleotides outside the gene matches: 13. The CDR3 covers 18 residues. The CDR3 loop is CASSSYGVLAGGPDTQYF. The CDR3 DNA reads as TGTGCCAGCAGCTCCTATGGGGTTTTAGCGGGAGGGCCAGATACGCAGTATTTT.

V is TRBV7-2 and J is TRBJ2-3, with 8 nucleotides matching TRBD2. The CDR3 has 17 residues. V was clipped by 5 bases and J by 2 bases; unmatched bases: 12. The germline CDR1 and CDR2 sequences are SGHTA and FQGNSA. The CDR3 DNA sequence: TGTGCCAGCAGCCGCGATGGGACTAGATCTCCCACAGATACGCAGTATTTT. Translating gives CASSRDGTRSPTDTQYF.

In this sample, this clone turned up once. The J gene is TRBJ2-7, the V gene TRBV7-2; 9 bases are shared with TRBD1. The CDR3 is 15 residues long. After removal of 1 base from V and 3 bases from J, the junction contained 4 bases not matched to a gene. Germline loops: CDR1 SGHTA, CDR2 FQGNSA. The CDR3 DNA reads as TGTGCCAGCAGCTTAGTCTGGACAGGGGTCTACGAGCAGTACTTC. Its protein product is CASSLVWTGVYEQYF. Full variable domain (missing parts from reference TRBV7-2 and TRBJ2-7): GAGVSQSPSNKVTEKGKDVELRCDPISGHTALYWYRQSLGQGLEFLIYFQGNSAPDKSGLPSDRFSAERTGGSVSTLTIQRTQQEDSAVYLCASSLVWTGVYEQYFGPGTRLTVT.

The chain joins TRBV14 to TRBJ1-3; 8 bases are a match to TRBD1. J gave up 2 bases and V 5 bases, and 8 bases lay outside the gene matches. The CDR3 length is 16 residues. CDR1 SGHDN and CDR2 FVKESK come from the germline V gene. This chain's CDR3 is CASSGPGGATGNTIYF. The DNA of the CDR3 is TGTGCCAGCAGCGGACCAGGGGGCGCAACTGGAAACACCATATATTTT.

V and J are TRBV24-1 and TRBJ2-1; D is possibly TRBD2 (7 bases). Between the trimmed V and J ends, which lost 6 bases and 9 bases, there was a span of 11 bases. Looked up from germline, CDR1 is KGHDR and CDR2 is SFDVKD. The CDR3 loop spans 12 amino acids. DNA of the CDR3: TGTGCCACCAGTAGGGGGGGCGTTGAGCAGTTCTTC. Translated: CATSRGGVEQFF.

This rearrangement joins TRBV12-3 or TRBV12-4 to TRBJ2-7; D is unresolved. V was trimmed by 3 bases and J by 2 bases, leaving 8 bases between them. The CDR3 loop spans 13 amino acids. The CDR3 DNA is TGTGCCAGCAGTTTGAGAGGAACCTACGAGCAGTACTTC. It encodes CASSLRGTYEQYF.